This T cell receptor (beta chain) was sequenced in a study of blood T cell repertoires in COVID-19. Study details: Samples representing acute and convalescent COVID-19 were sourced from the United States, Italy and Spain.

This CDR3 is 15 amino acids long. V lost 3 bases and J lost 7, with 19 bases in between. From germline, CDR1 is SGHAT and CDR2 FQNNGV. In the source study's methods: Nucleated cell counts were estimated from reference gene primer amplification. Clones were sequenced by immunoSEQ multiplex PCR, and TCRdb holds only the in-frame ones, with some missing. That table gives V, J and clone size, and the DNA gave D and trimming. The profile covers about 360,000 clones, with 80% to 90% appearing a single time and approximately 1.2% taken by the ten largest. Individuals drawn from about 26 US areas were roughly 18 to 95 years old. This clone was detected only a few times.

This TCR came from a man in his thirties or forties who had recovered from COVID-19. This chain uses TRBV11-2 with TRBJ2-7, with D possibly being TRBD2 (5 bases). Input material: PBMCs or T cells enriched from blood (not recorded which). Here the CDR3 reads CASSFDGRGTGEQYF. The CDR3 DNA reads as TGTGCCAGCAGCTTTGATGGTCGGGGTACTGGAGAGCAGTACTTC.